The 2 T cell receptor beta chains below were found in one sample sequenced in a study of cytomegalovirus exposure and HLA in healthy donors. TCRdb's copy holds only in-frame clones and misses some; the assay was immunoSEQ multiplex PCR. The sample includes about 150,000 clones, less than 90% of them seen just once. The specimen was PBMCs. The receptors shown here come from a woman aged 18-29 years in good health and CMV-seropositive.

The chain links TRBV2 to TRBJ2-4; 11 bases are shared with TRBD2. Trimming at V came to 4 bases and at J to 3 bases, leaving 11 bases not matched to a gene. Germline assignment: CDR1 SNHLY and CDR2 FYNNEI. The CDR3 runs 18 residues. The chain's CDR3 is CASSALAGAVEGKNIQYF. In nucleotides, the CDR3 is TGTGCCAGCAGTGCACTAGCGGGAGCAGTGGAAGGCAAAAACATTCAGTACTTC. Drawing the rest from reference TRBV2 and TRBJ2-4, the complete variable domain is EPEVTQTPSHQVTQMGQEVILRCVPISNHLYFYWYRQILGQKVEFLVSFYNNEISEKSEIFDDQFSVERPDGSNFTLKIRSTKLEDSAMYFCASSALAGAVEGKNIQYFGAGTRLSVL.

The chain carries TRBV11-3 and TRBJ2-7; D is uncertain. In germline, CDR1 is SGHNT, CDR2 YENEEA. CDR3 size: 13 residues. Trimming pared 5 bases from V and 6 bases from J, leaving 14 bases between. The chain's CDR3 is CASSPGTSLEQYF. For the CDR3, the DNA is TGTGCCAGCAGCCCCGGTACGTCTCTCGAGCAGTACTTC.